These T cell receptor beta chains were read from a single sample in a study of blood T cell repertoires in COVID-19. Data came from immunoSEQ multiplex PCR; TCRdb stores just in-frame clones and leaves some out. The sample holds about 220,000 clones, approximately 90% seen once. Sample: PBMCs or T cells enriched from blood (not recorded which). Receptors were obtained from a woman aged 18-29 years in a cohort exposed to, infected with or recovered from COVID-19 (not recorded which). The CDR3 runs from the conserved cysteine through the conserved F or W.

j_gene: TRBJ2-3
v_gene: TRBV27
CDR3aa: CASSLTTTHTQYF

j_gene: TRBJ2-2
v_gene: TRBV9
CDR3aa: CASSVRGRSTGELFF

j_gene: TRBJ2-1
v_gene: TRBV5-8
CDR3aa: CASRTGARPNEQFF

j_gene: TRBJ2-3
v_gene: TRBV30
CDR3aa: CAWSPGLTDTQYF

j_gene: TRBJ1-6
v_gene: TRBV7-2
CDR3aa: CASSLQEGAVSPLHF

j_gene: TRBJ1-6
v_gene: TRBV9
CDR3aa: CASSVIGGPNSPLHF

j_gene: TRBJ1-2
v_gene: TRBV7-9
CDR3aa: CASSLDRVNGYTF

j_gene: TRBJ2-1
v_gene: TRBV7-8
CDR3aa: CASSPYTGVDEQFF

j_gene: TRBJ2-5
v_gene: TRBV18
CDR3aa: CASSPPGTGAGETQYF

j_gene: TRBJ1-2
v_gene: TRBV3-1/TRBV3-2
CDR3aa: CASSPGPIQTYGYTF

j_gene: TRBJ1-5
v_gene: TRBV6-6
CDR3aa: CASRREVVFIGPYQPQHF

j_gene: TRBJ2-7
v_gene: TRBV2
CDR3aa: CASGAGGHEQYF

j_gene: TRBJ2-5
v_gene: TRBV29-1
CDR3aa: CSVEGRRGDIQETQYF

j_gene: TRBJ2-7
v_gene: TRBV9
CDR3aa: CASSAGTSKDYEQYF

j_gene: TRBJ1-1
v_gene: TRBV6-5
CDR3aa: CASSSRGSIEAFF

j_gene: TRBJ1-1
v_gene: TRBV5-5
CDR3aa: CASSLVTDSEAFF

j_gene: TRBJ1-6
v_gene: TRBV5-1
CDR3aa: CASSPRKGDNSPLHF

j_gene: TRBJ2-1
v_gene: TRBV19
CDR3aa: CASSIVRSARVGEQFF

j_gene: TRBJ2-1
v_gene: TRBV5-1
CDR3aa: CASSLGRGGYNEQFF

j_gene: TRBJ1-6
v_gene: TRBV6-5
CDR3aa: CASKKEGSPLHF

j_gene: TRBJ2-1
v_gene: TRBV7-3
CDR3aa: CASSRGAGAYNEQFF

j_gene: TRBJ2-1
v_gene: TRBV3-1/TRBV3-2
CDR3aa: CASSQDRGRHNEQFF

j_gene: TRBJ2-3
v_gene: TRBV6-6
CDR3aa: CASSFRRGTSTDTQYF

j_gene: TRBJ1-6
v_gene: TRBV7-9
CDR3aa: CASSLLETSSYNSPLHF

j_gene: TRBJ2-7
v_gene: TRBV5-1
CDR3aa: CASSLDGTAAYEQYF

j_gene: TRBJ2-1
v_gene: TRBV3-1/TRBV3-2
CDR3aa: CASSLSGRPYNEQFF

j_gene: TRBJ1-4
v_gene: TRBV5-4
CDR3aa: CASTQWGANEKLFF

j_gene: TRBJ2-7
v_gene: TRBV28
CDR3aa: CASRAERYEQYF

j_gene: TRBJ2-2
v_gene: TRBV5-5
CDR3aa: CASRSQGYTGELFF